This note documents a single T cell receptor beta chain sequence. V shed 1 base and J 4 bases; nucleotides not matched to a gene: 8. Germline V gene data show CDR1 as SGHTA and CDR2 as FQGNSA. The CDR3 loop spans 17 amino acids. This sample is part of a study of blood T cell repertoires in COVID-19. The assay was immunoSEQ multiplex PCR, and TCRdb's table has in-frame clones only and misses some. The data hold under 130,000 clones, with 81% observed a single time. The material sequenced was peripheral blood. V is TRBV7-2 and J is TRBJ2-1; 9 bases are shared with TRBD2. The clonotype originates from an elderly man with acute or convalescent COVID-19. The CDR3 is CASSLERSSGDYNEQFF. The CDR3 nucleotides are TGTGCCAGCAGCTTAGAGCGATCTAGCGGGGATTACAATGAGCAGTTCTTC.